Presented here are 10 T cell receptor beta chains from one specimen sequenced in a study of PD-L1 blockade in urothelial cancer. Using immunoSEQ multiplex PCR, the repertoire was profiled, and TCRdb retains in-frame clones only, with some absent. The sample consists of 58,000 or so clones, around 84% of them appearing once. Sequenced here: PBMCs, sampled around atezolizumab (anti-PD-L1) treatment. These receptors were obtained from a man aged 50 to 59 with urothelial cancer.

This chain connects TRBV18 to TRBJ1-5, with D possibly being TRBD1 (5 bases). Germline lookup yields CDR1 KGHSH and CDR2 LQKENI. V shed 5 bases and J shed 5 bases, with 10 bases lying between them. The CDR3 is made up of 13 amino acids. CDR3 amino acids: CASSNSRDQPQHF. The CDR3 nucleotides are TGTGCCAGCTCAAATTCCAGGGATCAGCCCCAGCATTTT.

CDR3 nucleotides: TGCGCCAGCAGCTTGTTAATCGACACCGGGGAGCTGTTTTTT. It codes for CASSLLIDTGELFF. The chain recombines TRBV5-1 with TRBJ2-2; no clear D. The germline CDR1 and CDR2 sequences are SGHRS and YFSETQ. Between the trimmed V and J ends, which lost 1 base and 3 bases, there was a span of 7 bases. CDR3 length equals 14 residues.

The CDR3 region has the DNA TGTGCCTGGAGCGCCGGGACAGTTGGAAACACCATATATTTT. Its translation: CAWSAGTVGNTIYF. The V call is TRBV30, the J call TRBJ1-3, with 7 nucleotides matching TRBD1. Germline assignment: CDR1 GTSNPN and CDR2 SVGIG (reference sequence). V gave up 3 bases and J gave up 3 bases; unmatched junction bases: 5. This CDR3 has 14 residues.

The V and J genes are TRBV5-6 and TRBJ2-5; TRBD1 matches 9 bases. Germline V gene sequence: CDR1 SGHDT, CDR2 YYEEEE. The ends lost 2 bases at V and 0 bases at J; junction bases unmatched: 2. The CDR3 contains 15 residues. The chain's CDR3 is CASSFGQGNQETQYF. The CDR3 DNA follows: TGTGCCAGCAGCTTCGGACAGGGGAACCAAGAGACCCAGTACTTC.

The rearrangement links TRBV7-8 to TRBJ1-1, with unresolved D. This CDR3 is built from 18 residues. V was shortened by 5 bases and J by 1 base, with 23 bases between the two germline ends. Germline CDR1 SGHVS, CDR2 FQNEAQ. The DNA of the CDR3 is TGTGCCAGCAGCCTTAGAGGGAATATGCGCCCTGGGAACACTGAAGCTTTCTTT. Its translation is CASSLRGNMRPGNTEAFF.

This clone came up once. The chain links TRBV30 to TRBJ2-3, with a tentative D call TRBD2 (5 bases). Trimming removed 3 bases from V and 6 bases from J, with 16 bases in between. This CDR3 has 14 amino acids. The germline V gene has CDR1 GTSNPN and CDR2 SVGIG (reference sequence). Here the CDR3 reads CAWRPGLTGDTQYF. The CDR3 coding sequence is TGTGCCTGGAGGCCCGGACTGACCGGGGATACGCAGTATTTT.

V gene TRBV7-8 combines with J gene TRBJ2-1, with TRBD2 identical over 8 bases. Germline loops: CDR1 SGHVS, CDR2 FQNEAQ. This CDR3 is 15 amino acids long. The junction had 4 bases not matched to a gene; V was cut back by 3 bases and J by 3 bases. The CDR3 DNA is TGTGCCAGCAGCTTCAGCGGGAGTAGCTACAATGAGCAGTTCTTC. Encoded protein: CASSFSGSSYNEQFF.

This chain connects TRBV9 to TRBJ1-6, with 8 bases fitting TRBD1. The CDR3 sequence is 18 residues long. From germline, CDR1 is SGDLS and CDR2 YYNGEE. The trim removed 0 bases at V and 7 bases at J, leaving 12 bases unmatched. CDR3 sequence: CASSVEAWKTGENSPLHF. The DNA for the CDR3 is TGTGCCAGCAGCGTAGAGGCCTGGAAGACAGGGGAAAATTCACCCCTCCACTTT.

This chain links TRBV27 with TRBJ2-1; 10 nucleotides align to TRBD2. The length of the CDR3 is 16 residues. The J segment lost 8 bases and the V segment lost 5 bases, leaving 12 bases of the junction unmatched. Germline V gene sequence: CDR1 MNHEY, CDR2 SMNVEV (reference sequence). The CDR3: CASSPQSGRARDEQFF. The CDR3 DNA sequence: TGTGCCAGCAGTCCCCAGAGCGGGAGGGCCAGGGATGAGCAGTTCTTC.

The rearrangement uses TRBV28 and TRBJ1-3; the D gene is possibly TRBD1 (6 bases). The CDR3 loop spans 15 amino acids. V gave up 3 bases and J gave up 5 bases, with 14 bases separating them. Germline CDR1 MDHEN, CDR2 SYDVKM. DNA for the CDR3: TGTGCCAGCAGTTTCAGTATCAGGGGAAGAAACACCATATATTTT. Translating it yields CASSFSIRGRNTIYF.